One sample yielded the 22 T cell receptor beta chains listed below, sequenced in a study of blood T cell repertoires in COVID-19. Clones were sequenced by immunoSEQ multiplex PCR, and TCRdb holds only the in-frame ones, with some missing. The sample includes almost 500,000 clones, about 85% of them seen just once. Sequencing was done on a sample of PBMCs or T cells enriched from blood (not recorded which). These receptors all come from a woman in her sixties who had recovered from COVID-19.

The rearrangement joins TRBV2 to TRBJ1-6; D gene uncertain. In germline, CDR1 is SNHLY, CDR2 FYNNEI. Trimming took off 6 bases at V and 4 bases at J, with 10 bases between the two ends. The CDR3 loop spans 14 amino acids. The CDR3 loop is CASSPSGYNSPLHF. As DNA, the CDR3 is TGTGCCAGCAGCCCATCGGGGTATAATTCACCCCTCCACTTT.

The rearrangement links TRBV24-1 to TRBJ1-2, with a tentative D call TRBD1 (5 bases). The V and J ends lost 7 bases and 4 bases respectively, with 9 bases between them. Germline assignment: CDR1 KGHDR and CDR2 SFDVKD. This CDR3 is built from 12 residues. The CDR3 loop reads CATRDNAYGYTF. Here the CDR3 DNA reads TGTGCCACCAGGGACAACGCCTATGGCTACACCTTC.

The V gene is TRBV29-1, the J gene TRBJ1-4; 9 bases align to TRBD1. Unmatched junction bases numbered 20, after V lost 4 bases and J lost 2 bases. There are 20 residues in the CDR3. CDR1 is SQVTM, CDR2 ANQGSEA, per germline. CDR3: CSVGGVSSRTGVATNEKLFF. In DNA form, the CDR3 reads TGCAGCGTTGGTGGGGTCTCTTCCCGGACAGGGGTGGCCACTAATGAAAAACTGTTTTTT.

The chain links TRBV6-5 to TRBJ1-6; D gene unclear. Trimming removed 0 bases at V and 3 bases at J, with 9 bases between. The CDR3 is made up of 16 amino acids. Per the germline V gene, CDR1 is MNHEY and CDR2 is SVGAGI. In nucleotides, the CDR3 is TGTGCCAGCAGTTACTCGAGCGGTTTCTATAATTCACCCCTCCACTTT. Protein: CASSYSSGFYNSPLHF.

This sequence joins TRBV7-6 and TRBJ1-2; D remains ambiguous. The CDR3 spans 13 residues. Trimming took 5 bases from V and 0 from J, leaving 7 bases between them. Germline CDR1 and CDR2: SGHVS and FNYEAQ. The CDR3 region is CASSPFSNYGYTF. CDR3 in DNA: TGTGCCAGCAGCCCATTTTCTAACTATGGCTACACCTTC.

The rearrangement links TRBV18 to TRBJ1-1, with 7 positions matching TRBD1. Trimming took 0 bases from V and 0 from J; bases not matched to a gene: 7. This CDR3 comprises 17 residues. Germline loops: CDR1 KGHSH, CDR2 LQKENI. CDR3 amino acids: CASSPPGGAFMNTEAFF. The CDR3 DNA reads TGTGCCAGCTCACCACCAGGGGGCGCATTCATGAACACTGAAGCTTTCTTT.

This clone was found a few times. V usage is TRBV2 and J usage is TRBJ1-3, with D tentatively TRBD1 (5 bases). Germline V gene data show CDR1 as SNHLY and CDR2 as FYNNEI. CDR3 size: 15 residues. V was cut by 5 bases and J by 4 bases, with 15 bases left in between. CDR3 protein: CASSRRDLRGNTIYF. The CDR3 nucleotides are TGTGCCAGCAGTCGCAGGGATTTGCGGGGAAACACCATATATTTT.

About this clone: Because the CDR3's place on the DNA is in doubt, the DNA is left out and the CDR3 is given as listed by TCRdb. The chain is built from TRBV27 and TRBJ1-2; TRBD1 was called by the table and not checked on the DNA. From germline, CDR1 is MNHEY and CDR2 SMNVEV (reference sequence). The CDR3 contains 13 residues when both ends are counted. The CDR3 here is CASSFFGQGGYTF.

V gene TRBV12-3 or TRBV12-4 combines with J gene TRBJ2-7; tentative D call: TRBD1 (6 bases). This CDR3 is 12 amino acids long. The V gene lost 6 bases and the J gene lost 0 bases, with 6 bases spanning the gap. The CDR3 sequence: CASSRGSYEQYF. In DNA form, the CDR3 reads TGTGCCAGCAGCAGGGGCTCCTACGAGCAGTACTTC.

This chain joins TRBV15 and TRBJ1-1; 8 nucleotides agree with TRBD1. J gave up 1 base and V 3 bases, and 7 bases lay outside the gene matches. CDR3 size: 16 residues. Germline V gene data show CDR1 as LNHNV and CDR2 as YYDKDF (reference sequence). CDR3 DNA: TGTGCCACCAGCAGCGTTTTTGGACAGGGGAACACTGAAGCTTTCTTT. Its translation is CATSSVFGQGNTEAFF.

J is TRBJ1-3 and V is TRBV7-8; D perhaps matches TRBD1 (5 bases). The CDR3 is 16 residues long. Trimming removed 5 bases from V and 0 bases from J, with 14 bases in between. CDR1 and CDR2 (germline): SGHVS, FQNEAQ. DNA for the CDR3: TGTGCCAGCAGCCCGCCCCTGACAGACTCTGGAAACACCATATATTTT. It specifies CASSPPLTDSGNTIYF.

This rearrangement joins TRBV20-1 to TRBJ2-2; a weak D match, TRBD1 (5 bases). CDR3 size: 14 residues. The germline V and J ends were trimmed by 3 bases and 3 bases, with 11 bases remaining between them. CDR1 and CDR2 (germline): DFQATT, SNEGSKA (reference sequence). The CDR3 DNA is TGCAGTGCTAGTAAGGGGATTGACACCGGGGAGCTGTTTTTT. As protein: CSASKGIDTGELFF.

This clone was counted a few times. The chain carries TRBV10-2 and TRBJ2-1; 8 bases line up with TRBD2. With 7 bases clipped from V and 4 bases from J, the junction kept 3 bases outside the gene matches. Germline loops: CDR1 WSHSY, CDR2 SAAADI. There are 13 residues in the CDR3. CDR3 nucleotides: TGCGCCAGCATAGCGGGATCTTACAATGAGCAGTTCTTC. It specifies CASIAGSYNEQFF.

A few counts support this clone. The chain carries TRBV6-5 and TRBJ1-1, with D possibly matching TRBD1 (5 bases). V was shortened by 8 bases and J by 1 base, with 14 bases between the two germline ends. CDR1 is MNHEY and CDR2 is SVGAGI in the germline V gene. CDR3 length: 14 residues. The CDR3 nucleotides read TGTGCCAGCGATGTGGGGGGGTCGAACACTGAAGCTTTCTTT. Its protein is CASDVGGSNTEAFF.

The chain recombines TRBV6-5 with TRBJ2-1; 7 bases align to TRBD1. Germline V CDR1 and CDR2: MNHEY, SVGAGI. The junction had 9 bases not matched to a gene; V was cut back by 6 bases and J by 4 bases. This CDR3 region has 15 residues. CDR3 DNA: TGTGCCAGCAGCCCCGACAGGGTAGGATACAATGAGCAGTTCTTC. Residues: CASSPDRVGYNEQFF.

The chain joins TRBV5-1 to TRBJ2-4; no clear D gene. Trimming took 2 bases from V and 0 from J, leaving 9 bases between them. The CDR3 has 15 amino acids. Per germline, CDR1 SGHRS and CDR2 YFSETQ. Written as DNA, the CDR3 is TGCGCCAGCAGCTTAATCAGTCTAGCCAAAAACATTCAGTACTTC. Translated: CASSLISLAKNIQYF.

As concerns this clone: Distinct nucleotide sequences in the sample also encode this CDR3. The chain combines TRBV9 with TRBJ1-1; the match to TRBD1 covers 7 bases. The germline CDR1 and CDR2 sequences are SGDLS and YYNGEE. The CDR3 length is 15 residues. V gave up 4 bases and J gave up 0 bases; unmatched junction bases: 6. The DNA of the CDR3 is TGTGCCAGCAGCCCCCAGGGGACAGTGAACACTGAAGCTTTCTTT. Translation: CASSPQGTVNTEAFF. Variable domain in full (rest from reference TRBV9 and TRBJ1-1): DSGVTQTPKHLITATGQRVTLRCSPRSGDLSVYWYQQSLDQGLQFLIQYYNGEERAKGNILERFSAQQFPDLHSELNLSSLELGDSALYFCASSPQGTVNTEAFFGQGTRLTVV.

The gene calls are TRBV5-5 and TRBJ2-3; D is unclear. The CDR3 extends over 12 amino acids. Germline CDR1 reads SGHKS; CDR2 reads YYEKEE (reference sequence). V dropped 4 bases and J dropped 4 bases, with 7 bases sitting between them. This CDR3 reads CASSPGSDTQYF. CDR3 in DNA: TGTGCCAGCAGCCCCGGTTCAGATACGCAGTATTTT.

V usage is TRBV5-1 and J usage is TRBJ1-1; 10 positions match TRBD1. The CDR3 has 14 amino acids. With 6 bases clipped from V and 3 bases from J, the junction kept 5 bases outside the gene matches. The germline V gene has CDR1 SGHRS and CDR2 YFSETQ. DNA of the CDR3: TGCGCCAGCATCGCCGGGACAGGGGACACTGAAGCTTTCTTT. Protein product: CASIAGTGDTEAFF.

The V and J genes are TRBV11-2 and TRBJ2-7; D possibly corresponds to TRBD1 (6 bases). CDR3 length equals 13 residues. Per germline, CDR1 SGHAT and CDR2 FQNNGV. Trimming pared 5 bases from V and 4 bases from J, leaving 12 bases between. The CDR3 loop is CASSVRQDYEQYV. The CDR3 DNA follows: TGTGCCAGCAGCGTCCGACAGGATTACGAGCAGTACGTC.

This clone was seen only once. The genes are TRBV29-1 and TRBJ2-1; D is uncertain. Germline lookup yields CDR1 SQVTM and CDR2 ANQGSEA. V was trimmed by 0 bases and J by 3 bases, leaving 6 bases between them. The length of the CDR3 is 13 residues. The CDR3 sequence is CSVEETNYNEQFF. CDR3 DNA: TGCAGCGTTGAAGAAACTAACTACAATGAGCAGTTCTTC.

The V gene is TRBV5-1, the J gene TRBJ1-6; TRBD1 matches at 7 bases. Germline trimming cut 0 bases from V and 7 bases from J; bases unmatched to any gene: 4. CDR1 and CDR2 from the germline V gene are SGHRS and YFSETQ. CDR3 length: 15 residues. The CDR3 nucleotides are TGCGCCAGCAGCTTGGCGACAGGGTCAAATTCACCCCTCCACTTT. It specifies CASSLATGSNSPLHF. Filled out from reference TRBV5-1 and TRBJ1-6, the complete variable domain reads KAGVTQTPRYLIKTRGQQVTLSCSPISGHRSVSWYQQTPGQGLQFLFEYFSETQRNKGNFPGRFSGRQFSNSRSEMNVSTLELGDSALYLCASSLATGSNSPLHFGNGTRLTVT.